This T cell receptor (beta chain) is drawn from a study of T cells after yellow fever vaccination. This clonotype has at least ten counts. The target antigen is unknown. Trimming left V 1 base short and J 6 bases short, with 19 bases between. This CDR3 has 17 amino acids. Germline V gives CDR1 SGHVS, CDR2 FQNEAQ. UMIs and a universal primer site were added when TCR cDNA was made by 5'RACE template switching. TCRdb re-derived calls from the 5' RACE reads in MiXCR, one entry per CDR3 protein. The repertoire consists of about 300,000 distinct CDR3 sequences, with about 6.9% occurring once and the leading ten covering about 18%. Study-wide results and caveats: Of the clonotypes, a small share occurred in both CD4 and CD8 compartments. Boosting was followed by the reappearance of most primary-vaccination clones (96% CD4, 85% to 90% CD8).

Here the sequenced sample was PBMCs, taken roughly 46 days after the first yellow fever vaccination. The TCR comes from a young man who received the YFV17D yellow fever vaccine. This chain uses TRBV7-8 with TRBJ2-1; tentative D call: TRBD1 (5 bases). In nucleotides, the CDR3 is TGTGCCAGCAGCTTAGACACGGCAGGGCAGGTTGTCAATGAGCAGTTCTTC. Protein product: CASSLDTAGQVVNEQFF.